The following is a TCR beta chain sequence with its context. The data originate from a study of shared clonotypes between healthy human individuals. Profiled with immunoSEQ multiplex PCR; TCRdb holds only in-frame clones, not every one. The sample contains roughly 2.6 million clones, 85% to 95% of which appear only once. This CDR3 comprises 17 residues. Germline lookup yields CDR1 ENHRY and CDR2 SYGVKD. The V end was cut by 0 bases, the J end by 0 bases, with 13 bases between. Donors were healthy HIV-negative adults without recently reported acute infections or vaccinations. This chain uses TRBV10-3 with TRBJ2-3, with D uncertain. Sample: naive CD4+ T cells sorted from blood. Stated subset: CD45RA+ positively selected. The origin of this receptor is a man aged 18 to 35 in good health. In DNA, the CDR3 is TGTGCCATCAGTGAGTCGGTGCTACTACCTAGCACAGATACGCAGTATTTT. Translated: CAISESVLLPSTDTQYF.